Described below is a single T cell receptor (beta chain) sequence and its context. These data belong to a study of patients and donors after allogeneic stem cell transplantation. One entry per CDR3 protein, called by TCRdb with MiXCR from the RT-PCR reads. The repertoire consists of 920,000 or so distinct CDR3 sequences, with roughly 18% occurring once and the leading ten covering under 6.5%. CDR3 length: 14 amino acids. V lost 4 bases to trimming and J lost 0 bases, with 11 bases between them. Germline CDR1 reads SQVTM; CDR2 reads ANQGSEA. The chain uses TRBV29-1 and TRBJ2-3; no clear D gene. The specimen was blood, either unsorted or a sorted T cell fraction (not recorded which). This receptor was obtained from a human donor who was either an allogeneic HSCT recipient or a stem cell or donor lymphocyte infusion donor (not recorded which). It is not recorded whose cells these are; they may come from a transplant donor. The CDR3 sequence: CSVVSRTSTDTQYF. As DNA, the CDR3 is TGCAGCGTTGTTTCGCGAACTAGCACAGATACGCAGTATTTT.